This T cell receptor (beta chain) appears in the sequencing data of a study of blood T cell repertoires in COVID-19. At the level of the study: COVID-19 samples from acute and convalescent phases originated in the United States, Italy and Spain. The analysed material was cDNA or gDNA that came from T cells, B-cell-depleted T cells, or PBMCs.

In the original processing: For nucleated cells, counts were estimated from reference gene primer amplification. The method was immunoSEQ multiplex PCR; TCRdb's version includes in-frame clones alone and lacks a portion of them. V, J and clone size reflect that table, while D and trimming were determined from the DNA. The data hold about 90,000 clones, with more than 70% observed a single time. This sequence was found in a woman of 80 years or more with acute or convalescent COVID-19. The material sequenced was peripheral blood.

The CDR3 nucleotides are TGCGCCAGCAGCCCCCTACTAGCGCTCCAATCCCTCGAGCAGTACTTC. This sequence encodes CASSPLLALQSLEQYF. The chain uses TRBV5-1 and TRBJ2-7; TRBD2 aligns across 7 bases. Trimming at V came to 4 bases and at J to 6 bases, leaving 16 bases not matched to a gene. Germline V CDR1 and CDR2: SGHRS, YFSETQ. The CDR3 is made up of 16 amino acids.